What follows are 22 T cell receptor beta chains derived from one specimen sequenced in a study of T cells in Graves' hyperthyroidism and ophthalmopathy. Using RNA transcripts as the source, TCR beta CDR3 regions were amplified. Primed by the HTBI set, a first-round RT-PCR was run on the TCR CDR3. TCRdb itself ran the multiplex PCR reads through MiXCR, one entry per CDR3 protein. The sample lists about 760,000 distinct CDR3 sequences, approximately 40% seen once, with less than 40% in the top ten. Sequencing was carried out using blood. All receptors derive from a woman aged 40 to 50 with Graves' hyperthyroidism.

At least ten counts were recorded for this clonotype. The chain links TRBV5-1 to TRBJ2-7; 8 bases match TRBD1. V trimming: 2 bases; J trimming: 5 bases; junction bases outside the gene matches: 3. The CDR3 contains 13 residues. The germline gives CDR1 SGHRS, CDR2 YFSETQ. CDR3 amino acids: CASSFDRGDEQYF. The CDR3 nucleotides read TGCGCCAGCAGCTTTGACAGGGGAGACGAGCAGTACTTC.

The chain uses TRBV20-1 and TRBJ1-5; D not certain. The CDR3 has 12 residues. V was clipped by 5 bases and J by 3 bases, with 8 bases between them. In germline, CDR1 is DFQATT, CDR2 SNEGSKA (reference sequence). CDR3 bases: TGCAGTGCTCCCGAACCCAATCAGCCCCAGCATTTT. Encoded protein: CSAPEPNQPQHF.

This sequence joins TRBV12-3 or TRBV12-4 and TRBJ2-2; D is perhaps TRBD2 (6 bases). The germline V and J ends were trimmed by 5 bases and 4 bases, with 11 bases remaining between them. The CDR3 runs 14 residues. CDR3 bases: TGTGCCAGCAGTACCGGGACTTCCACCGGGGAGCTGTTTTTT. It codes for CASSTGTSTGELFF.

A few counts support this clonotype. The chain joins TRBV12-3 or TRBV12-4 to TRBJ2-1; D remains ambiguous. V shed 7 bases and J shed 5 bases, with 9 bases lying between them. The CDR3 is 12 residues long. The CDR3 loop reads CASTSPDNEQFF. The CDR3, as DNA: TGTGCCAGCACCTCTCCGGACAATGAGCAGTTCTTC.

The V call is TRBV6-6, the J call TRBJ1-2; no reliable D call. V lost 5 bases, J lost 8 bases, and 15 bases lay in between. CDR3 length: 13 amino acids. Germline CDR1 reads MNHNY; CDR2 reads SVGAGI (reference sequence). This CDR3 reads CASSEGGVRGYTF. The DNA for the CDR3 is TGTGCCAGCAGTGAAGGAGGAGTAAGGGGCTACACCTTC.

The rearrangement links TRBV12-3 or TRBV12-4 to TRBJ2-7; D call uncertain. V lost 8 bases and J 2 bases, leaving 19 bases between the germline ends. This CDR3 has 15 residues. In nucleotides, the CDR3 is TGTGCCAGCGCCAATACAGCCACAACTACCTACGAGCAGTACTTC. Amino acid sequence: CASANTATTTYEQYF.

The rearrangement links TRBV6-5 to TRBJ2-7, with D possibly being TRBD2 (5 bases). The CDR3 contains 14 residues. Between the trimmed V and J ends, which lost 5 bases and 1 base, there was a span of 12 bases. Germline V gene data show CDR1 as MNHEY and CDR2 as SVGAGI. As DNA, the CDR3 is TGTGCCAGCAGTCCCGGGATAGCATCCTACGAGCAGTACTTC. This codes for CASSPGIASYEQYF.

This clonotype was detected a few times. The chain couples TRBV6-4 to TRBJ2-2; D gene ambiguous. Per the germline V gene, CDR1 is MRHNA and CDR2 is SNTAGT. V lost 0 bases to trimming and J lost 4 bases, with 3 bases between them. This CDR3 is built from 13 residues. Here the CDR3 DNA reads TGTGCCAGCAGTGACTCAATCACCGGGGAGCTGTTTTTT. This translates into CASSDSITGELFF.

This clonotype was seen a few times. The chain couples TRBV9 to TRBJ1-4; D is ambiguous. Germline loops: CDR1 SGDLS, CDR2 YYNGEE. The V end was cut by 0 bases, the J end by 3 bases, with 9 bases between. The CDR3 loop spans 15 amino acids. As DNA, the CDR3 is TGTGCCAGCAGCGTAGATGAGGTGTCTAATGAAAAACTGTTTTTT. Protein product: CASSVDEVSNEKLFF.

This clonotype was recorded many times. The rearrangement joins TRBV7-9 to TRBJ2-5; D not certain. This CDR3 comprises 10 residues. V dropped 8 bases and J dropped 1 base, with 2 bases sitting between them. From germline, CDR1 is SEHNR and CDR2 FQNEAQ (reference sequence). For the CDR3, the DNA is TGTGCCAGCGGCCAAGAGACCCAGTACTTC. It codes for CASGQETQYF.

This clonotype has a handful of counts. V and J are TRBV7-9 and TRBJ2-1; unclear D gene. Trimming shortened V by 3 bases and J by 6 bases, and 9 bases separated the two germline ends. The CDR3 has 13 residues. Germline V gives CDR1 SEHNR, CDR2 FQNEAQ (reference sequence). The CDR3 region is CASSFQHGNEQFF. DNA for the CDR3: TGTGCCAGCAGCTTTCAACACGGCAATGAGCAGTTCTTC. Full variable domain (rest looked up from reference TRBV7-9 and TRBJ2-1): DTGVSQNPRHKITKRGQNVTFRCDPISEHNRLYWYRQTLGQGPEFLTYFQNEAQLEKSRLLSDRFSAERPKGSFSTLEIQRTEQGDSAMYLCASSFQHGNEQFFGPGTRLTVL.

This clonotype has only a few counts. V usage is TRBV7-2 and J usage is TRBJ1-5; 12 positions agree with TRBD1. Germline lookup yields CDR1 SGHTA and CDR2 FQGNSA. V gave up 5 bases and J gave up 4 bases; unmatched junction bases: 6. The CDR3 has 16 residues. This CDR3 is CASSQGQGAWNQPQHF. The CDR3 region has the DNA TGTGCCAGCAGCCAGGGACAGGGGGCTTGGAATCAGCCCCAGCATTTT.

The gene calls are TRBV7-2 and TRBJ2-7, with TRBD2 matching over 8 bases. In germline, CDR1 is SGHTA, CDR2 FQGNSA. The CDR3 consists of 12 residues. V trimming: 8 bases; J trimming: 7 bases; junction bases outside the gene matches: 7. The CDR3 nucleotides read TGTGCCAGCCGGGGGGGGGCAGAAGAGCAGTACTTC. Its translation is CASRGGAEEQYF.

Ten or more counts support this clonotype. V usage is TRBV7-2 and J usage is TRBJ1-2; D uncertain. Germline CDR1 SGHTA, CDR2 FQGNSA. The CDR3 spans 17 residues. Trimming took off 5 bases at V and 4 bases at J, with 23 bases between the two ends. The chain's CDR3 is CASSPPPRHMFFYGYTF. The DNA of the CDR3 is TGTGCCAGCAGCCCACCTCCCAGGCACATGTTCTTCTATGGCTACACCTTC. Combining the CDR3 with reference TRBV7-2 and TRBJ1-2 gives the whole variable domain GAGVSQSPSNKVTEKGKDVELRCDPISGHTALYWYRQSLGQGLEFLIYFQGNSAPDKSGLPSDRFSAERTGGSVSTLTIQRTQQEDSAVYLCASSPPPRHMFFYGYTFGSGTRLTVV.

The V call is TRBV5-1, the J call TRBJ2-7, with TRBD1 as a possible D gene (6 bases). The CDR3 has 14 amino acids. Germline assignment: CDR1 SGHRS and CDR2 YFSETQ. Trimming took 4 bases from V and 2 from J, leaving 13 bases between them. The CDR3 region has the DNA TGCGCCAGCAGCCTCGACAGGACTCCCTACGAGCAGTACTTC. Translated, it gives CASSLDRTPYEQYF.

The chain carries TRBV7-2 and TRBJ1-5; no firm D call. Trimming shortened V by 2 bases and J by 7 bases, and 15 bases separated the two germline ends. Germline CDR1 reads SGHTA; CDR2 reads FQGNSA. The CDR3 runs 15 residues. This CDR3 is CASSLMVAGNQPQHF. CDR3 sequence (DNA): TGTGCCAGCAGCTTAATGGTGGCAGGAAACCAGCCCCAGCATTTT.

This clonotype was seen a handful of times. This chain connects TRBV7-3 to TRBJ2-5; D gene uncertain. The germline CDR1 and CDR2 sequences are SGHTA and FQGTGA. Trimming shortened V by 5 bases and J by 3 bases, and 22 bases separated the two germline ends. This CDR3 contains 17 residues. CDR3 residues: CASSPSSYFWAEETQYF. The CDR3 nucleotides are TGTGCCAGCAGCCCGAGTTCTTATTTTTGGGCCGAAGAGACCCAGTACTTC.

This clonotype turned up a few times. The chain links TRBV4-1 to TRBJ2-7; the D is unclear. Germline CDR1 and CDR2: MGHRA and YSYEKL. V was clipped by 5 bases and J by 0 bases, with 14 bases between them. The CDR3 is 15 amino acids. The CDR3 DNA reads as TGCGCCAGCAGCACGACGACAAGGAACTCCTACGAGCAGTACTTC. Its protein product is CASSTTTRNSYEQYF.

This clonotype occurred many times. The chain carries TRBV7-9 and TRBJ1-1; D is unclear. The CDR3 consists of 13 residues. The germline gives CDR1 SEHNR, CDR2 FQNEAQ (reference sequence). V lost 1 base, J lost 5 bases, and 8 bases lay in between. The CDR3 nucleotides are TGTGCCAGCAGCTTAGATGAGGGAACTGAAGCTTTCTTT. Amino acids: CASSLDEGTEAFF.

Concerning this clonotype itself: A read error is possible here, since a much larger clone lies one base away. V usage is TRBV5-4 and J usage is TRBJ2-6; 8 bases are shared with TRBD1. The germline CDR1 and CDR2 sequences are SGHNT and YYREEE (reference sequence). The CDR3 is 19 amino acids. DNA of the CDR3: TGTGCCAGCAGCTTGGTAAGGGGACAGGACTACTCTGGGACCAACGTCCTGACTTTC. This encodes CASSLVRGQDYSGTNVLTF.

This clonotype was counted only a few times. The CDR3 DNA is TGCGCCAGCAGCCAACATCAGAGCTCCTACGAGCAGTACTTC. Translation: CASSQHQSSYEQYF. The genes are TRBV4-1 and TRBJ2-5; D remains ambiguous. The J call may be faulty, since TRBJ2-7 better matches the DNA end. CDR3 length: 14 amino acids. Per germline, CDR1 MGHRA and CDR2 YSYEKL.

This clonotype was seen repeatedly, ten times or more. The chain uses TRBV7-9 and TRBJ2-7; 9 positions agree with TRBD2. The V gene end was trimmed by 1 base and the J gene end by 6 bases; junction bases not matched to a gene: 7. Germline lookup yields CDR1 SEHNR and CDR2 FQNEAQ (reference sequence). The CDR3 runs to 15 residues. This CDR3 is CASSLVGGGAGEQYF. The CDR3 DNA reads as TGTGCCAGCAGCTTAGTTGGCGGGGGGGCGGGCGAGCAGTACTTC.